The table lists the clone carrying this T cell receptor beta chain with a count of one. Trimming took off 4 bases at V and 4 bases at J, with 15 bases between the two ends. Germline V gene lookup returns CDR1 MNHEY and CDR2 SMNVEV (reference sequence). This CDR3 is 15 amino acids long. This specimen belongs to a study of T cell changes during pregnancy in multiple sclerosis. Produced via immunoSEQ multiplex PCR; TCRdb's table is partial and in-frame only. Seen here are under 55,000 clones, roughly 94% observed once, and the top ten hold 0.25% to 0.4%. Sequenced material: CD4+ T cells from peripheral blood mononuclear cells, taken in the third trimester of pregnancy. The chain combines TRBV27 with TRBJ2-3, with TRBD1 as a possible D gene (5 bases). The sequence was obtained from a female donor with multiple sclerosis, enrolled in a pregnancy study. The CDR3 here is CASSSVLGPPDTQYF. CDR3 DNA: TGTGCCAGCAGTTCGGTCTTGGGGCCACCAGATACGCAGTATTTT.